This TCR beta chain was profiled in a study of cytomegalovirus exposure and HLA in healthy donors. Germline CDR1 reads SGHTA; CDR2 reads FQGNSA. The CDR3 totals 17 residues. The V end lost 2 bases, the J end lost 1 base, and 17 bases lay between the germline ends. The PCR had 60 Vbeta and 13 Jbeta primers. TCRdb's table, derived via immunoSEQ multiplex PCR, lists solely in-frame clones and lacks some. The sample records around 140,000 clones, roughly 87% being singletons. This TCR was recovered from a woman aged 40 to 50 in good health and CMV-seronegative. The specimen sequenced was PBMCs. This sequence joins TRBV7-2 and TRBJ1-2; tentative D call: TRBD1 (5 bases). CDR3 in DNA: TGTGCCAGCAGCTTATTCGGTTGGACACCTGATAACTATGGCTACACCTTC. Protein product: CASSLFGWTPDNYGYTF. The whole variable domain, remainder taken from reference TRBV7-2 and TRBJ1-2, is GAGVSQSPSNKVTEKGKDVELRCDPISGHTALYWYRQSLGQGLEFLIYFQGNSAPDKSGLPSDRFSAERTGGSVSTLTIQRTQQEDSAVYLCASSLFGWTPDNYGYTFGSGTRLTVV.